This TCR beta chain was obtained from a study of T cells after yellow fever vaccination. Study as a whole: Fractions with few cells were prepared using SMART-Seq v4 Ultra Low Input.

Whole-study findings and limits: Most clones from primary vaccination were detected again post-booster (roughly 96% CD4, roughly 85% CD8). Contamination by abundant bulk-population clonotypes could be present in FACS-sorted repertoires.

Notes on this clonotype: Its matching antigen is unknown.

TCR cDNA, made by 5'RACE template switching, carried an added universal primer site and UMIs. TCRdb itself ran the 5' RACE reads through MiXCR, one entry per CDR3 protein. Of roughly 70,000 distinct CDR3 sequences listed, over 7.5% were seen once; the top ten hold roughly 41%. Germline loops: CDR1 SGDLS, CDR2 YYNGEE. Trimming took 4 bases from V and 3 from J, leaving 18 bases between them. The length of the CDR3 is 16 residues. The clonotype originates from a man in his thirties or forties who received the YFV17D yellow fever vaccine. The rearrangement links TRBV9 to TRBJ2-3; D not certain. Sequencing was performed on CD8+ T cells sorted from PBMCs, taken on the day of the yellow fever booster vaccination. The CDR3 DNA reads as TGTGCCAGCAGCCCCCAAGTTGGGCGAGTAACAGATACGCAGTATTTT. The encoded protein is CASSPQVGRVTDTQYF.